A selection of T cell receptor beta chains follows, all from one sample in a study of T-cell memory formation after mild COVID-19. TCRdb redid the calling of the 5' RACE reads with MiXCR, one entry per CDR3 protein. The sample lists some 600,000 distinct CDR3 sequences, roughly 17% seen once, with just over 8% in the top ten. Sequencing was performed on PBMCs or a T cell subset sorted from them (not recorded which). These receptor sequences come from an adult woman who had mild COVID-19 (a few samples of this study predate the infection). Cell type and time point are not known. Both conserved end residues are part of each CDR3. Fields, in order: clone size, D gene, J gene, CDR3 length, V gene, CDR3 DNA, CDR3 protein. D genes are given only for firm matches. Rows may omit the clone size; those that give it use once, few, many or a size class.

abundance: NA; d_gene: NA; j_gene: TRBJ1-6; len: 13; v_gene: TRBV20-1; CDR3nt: TGCAGTGCTAGACACAGGGTCGGTTCACCCCTCCACTTT; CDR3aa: CSARHRVGSPLHF
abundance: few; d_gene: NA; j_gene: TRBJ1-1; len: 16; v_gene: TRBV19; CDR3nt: TGTGCCAGTAGTATGAACGTTCAGGGCACGAAGGCTGAAGCTTTCTTT; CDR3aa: CASSMNVQGTKAEAFF
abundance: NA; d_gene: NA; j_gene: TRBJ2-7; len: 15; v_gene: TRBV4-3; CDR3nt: TGCGCCAGCAGCCAGGGTGGGGACACCAGCTACGAGCAGTACTTC; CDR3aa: CASSQGGDTSYEQYF
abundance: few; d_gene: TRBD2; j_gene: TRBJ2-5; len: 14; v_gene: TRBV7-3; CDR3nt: TGTGCCAGCGAAACGACTAGCTACCAAGAGACCCAGTACTTC; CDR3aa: CASETTSYQETQYF
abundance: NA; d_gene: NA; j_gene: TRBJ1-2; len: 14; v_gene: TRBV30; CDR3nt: TGTGCCTGGAGTGTACTGGAGGGGAACTATGGCTACACCTTC; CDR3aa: CAWSVLEGNYGYTF
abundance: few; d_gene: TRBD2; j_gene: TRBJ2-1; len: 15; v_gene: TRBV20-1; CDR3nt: TGCAGTGCTAGACCTTCTAGCGGGCTTTACAATGAGCAGTTCTTC; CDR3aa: CSARPSSGLYNEQFF
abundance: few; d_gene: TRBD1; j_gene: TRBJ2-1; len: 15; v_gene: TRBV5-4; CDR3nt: TGTGCCAGCACCGCCGGGACAGGTGACTACAATGAGCAGTTCTTC; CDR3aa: CASTAGTGDYNEQFF
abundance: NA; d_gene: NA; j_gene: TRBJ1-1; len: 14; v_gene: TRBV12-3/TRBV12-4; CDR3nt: TGTGCCAGCCATAGGCAGGGAGTACCGGCAGAAGCTTTCTTT; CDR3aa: CASHRQGVPAEAFF
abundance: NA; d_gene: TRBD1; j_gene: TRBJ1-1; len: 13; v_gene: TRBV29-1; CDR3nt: TGCAGCGTCCGGACAGGGGGTTCTACTGAAGCTTTCTTT; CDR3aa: CSVRTGGSTEAFF
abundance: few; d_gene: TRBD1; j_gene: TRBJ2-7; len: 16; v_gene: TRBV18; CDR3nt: TGTGCCAGCTCATCAGCCGGGACAGGGGTGTCCTACGAGCAGTACTTC; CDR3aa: CASSSAGTGVSYEQYF
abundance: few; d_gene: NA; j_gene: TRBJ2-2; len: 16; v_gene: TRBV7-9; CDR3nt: TGTGCCAGCAGCTTAGCTGGCCGGTCGGGGTCCGGGGAGCTGTTTTTT; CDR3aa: CASSLAGRSGSGELFF
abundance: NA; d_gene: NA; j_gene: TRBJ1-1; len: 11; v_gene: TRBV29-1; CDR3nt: TGCAGCGTTGAGGACACAGGGACAGCTTTCTTT; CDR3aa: CSVEDTGTAFF